The 22 T cell receptor beta chains presented below share a single source sample, sequenced in a study of blood T cell repertoires in COVID-19. Only in-frame clones appear in the TCRdb table, and some are missing; sequencing was by immunoSEQ multiplex PCR. The sample shows approximately 330,000 clones, roughly 90% of them seen only once. Sequencing input: PBMCs or T cells enriched from blood (not recorded which). The receptors were gathered from a woman between 25 and 40 years old who had recovered from COVID-19.

V usage is TRBV7-8 and J usage is TRBJ1-1; weak D call: TRBD1 (6 bases). The V gene's germline CDR1 is SGHVS and CDR2 FQNEAQ. The CDR3 has 19 amino acids. V was trimmed by 5 bases and J by 5 bases, leaving 30 bases between them. The CDR3 nucleotides read TGTGCCAGCAGCCCATCTAGGGGGGGGGCGCTCTCCATTCATACTGAAGCTTTCTTT. This translates into CASSPSRGGALSIHTEAFF.

This rearrangement joins TRBV7-9 to TRBJ1-2, with D hard to call. The CDR3 consists of 15 residues. Germline V gives CDR1 SEHNR, CDR2 FQNEAQ (reference sequence). V shed 2 bases and J shed 6 bases, with 16 bases lying between them. The CDR3 DNA reads TGTGCCAGCAGCTTATCCAGATCAACCGGAGATGGCTACACCTTC. As protein: CASSLSRSTGDGYTF.

This clone was recorded only once. The chain links TRBV13 to TRBJ2-7; 9 nucleotides agree with TRBD1. Germline-derived CDR1 and CDR2 are PRHDT and FYEKMQ (reference sequence). Germline trimming cut 1 base from V and 1 base from J; bases unmatched to any gene: 5. The CDR3 extends over 16 amino acids. CDR3 bases: TGTGCCAGCAGCTTAGAACGTGGGACAGGGTCCTACGAGCAGTACTTC. This gives the protein CASSLERGTGSYEQYF.

This clone turned up a few times. This chain links TRBV4-1 with TRBJ2-1; maybe TRBD2 (7 bases). The V end was cut by 4 bases, the J end by 6 bases, with 13 bases between. CDR3 length equals 14 residues. In germline, CDR1 is MGHRA, CDR2 YSYEKL. In DNA, the CDR3 is TGCGCCAGCAGCCCCATCCGGGGGGCCAATGAGCAGTTCTTC. It codes for CASSPIRGANEQFF.

The chain carries TRBV3-1 (or the pseudogene TRBV3-2) and TRBJ2-1; D is possibly TRBD2 (5 bases). The V end was cut by 4 bases, the J end by 8 bases, with 12 bases between. Germline V gene sequence: CDR1 LGHDT, CDR2 YNNKEL (reference sequence). The CDR3 spans 13 residues. The CDR3 reads CASSRRASDEQFF. In nucleotides, the CDR3 is TGTGCCAGCAGCCGGCGGGCTTCCGATGAGCAGTTCTTC.

The rearrangement uses TRBV11-2 and TRBJ2-1; D remains unclear. CDR1 and CDR2 (germline): SGHAT, FQNNGV. CDR3 length equals 11 residues. V was pared by 4 bases and J by 13 bases, with 11 bases between. The CDR3 spells CASSSRGIQFF. The CDR3 DNA is TGTGCCAGCAGCTCCCGCGGAATTCAGTTCTTC. The full variable domain, completed using reference TRBV11-2 and TRBJ2-1, is EAGVAQSPRYKIIEKRQSVAFWCNPISGHATLYWYQQILGQGPKLLIQFQNNGVVDDSQLPKDRFSAERLKGVDSTLKIQPAKLEDSAVYLCASSSRGIQFFGPGTRLTVL.

This clone came up a few times. The V and J genes are TRBV28 and TRBJ1-5, with 11 bases fitting TRBD1. The ends lost 3 bases at V and 5 bases at J; junction bases unmatched: 3. The CDR3 spans 15 residues. Per the germline V gene, CDR1 is MDHEN and CDR2 is SYDVKM. The CDR3: CASSFGTGGDQPQHF. The CDR3 DNA sequence: TGTGCCAGCAGTTTCGGGACAGGGGGTGATCAGCCCCAGCATTTT.

The chain has TRBV4-1 and TRBJ2-7; TRBD2 matches at 10 bases. CDR3 size: 14 residues. Germline V lookup: CDR1 MGHRA, CDR2 YSYEKL. V lost 5 bases and J lost 6; bases outside the gene matches: 7. CDR3 DNA sequence: TGCGCCAGCAGCGGTCTAGCGGGAGTTACCGAGCAGTACTTC. Translated: CASSGLAGVTEQYF.

The chain has TRBV5-1 and TRBJ1-1; D unclear. CDR3 length: 13 amino acids. With 4 bases removed from V and 1 base from J, the gap between germline ends came to 8 bases. CDR1 is SGHRS and CDR2 is YFSETQ in the germline V gene. The CDR3: CASSRDGNTEAFF. The CDR3 DNA sequence: TGCGCCAGCAGCCGGGATGGGAACACTGAAGCTTTCTTT.

The J gene is TRBJ1-3, the V gene TRBV2; 7 bases map to TRBD1. Looked up from germline, CDR1 is SNHLY and CDR2 is FYNNEI. The V and J ends lost 7 bases and 4 bases, in that order; junction bases with no gene match: 10. The CDR3 has 15 residues. CDR3 residues: CASTWGRGKGNTIYF. The DNA of the CDR3 is TGTGCCAGCACGTGGGGCAGGGGGAAGGGAAACACCATATATTTT.

The gene calls are TRBV11-2 and TRBJ2-7; tentative D call: TRBD2 (6 bases). V lost 5 bases and J 0 bases, leaving 20 bases between the germline ends. The germline gives CDR1 SGHAT, CDR2 FQNNGV. The CDR3 is 17 residues long. The CDR3 DNA reads TGTGCCAGCAGCCCCTGGGGGGTGGCGGGGAGCTCCTACGAGCAGTACTTC. Residues: CASSPWGVAGSSYEQYF.

This sequence joins TRBV3-1 (or the pseudogene TRBV3-2) and TRBJ2-1; D is undetermined. The CDR3 consists of 15 residues. Between the trimmed V and J ends, which lost 2 bases and 8 bases, there was a span of 16 bases. Germline CDR1 is LGHDT and CDR2 is YNNKEL (reference sequence). The CDR3 reads CASSQNPTTPDEQFF. CDR3 in DNA: TGTGCCAGCAGCCAAAACCCAACTACTCCGGATGAGCAGTTCTTC.

The chain is built from TRBV5-1 and TRBJ2-5, with 7 bases lining up with TRBD2. CDR3 length equals 16 residues. Germline CDR1 is SGHRS and CDR2 is YFSETQ. The trim removed 1 base at V and 2 bases at J, leaving 8 bases unmatched. The CDR3 nucleotides are TGCGCCAGCAGCTTGTCCCCTAGCGGTCCTCAAGAGACCCAGTACTTC. It specifies CASSLSPSGPQETQYF. Filled out from reference TRBV5-1 and TRBJ2-5, the complete variable domain reads KAGVTQTPRYLIKTRGQQVTLSCSPISGHRSVSWYQQTPGQGLQFLFEYFSETQRNKGNFPGRFSGRQFSNSRSEMNVSTLELGDSALYLCASSLSPSGPQETQYFGPGTRLLVL.

The chain is built from TRBV7-2 and TRBJ2-7, with 8 bases identical to TRBD1. The germline V gene has CDR1 SGHTA and CDR2 FQGNSA. The CDR3 sequence is 15 residues long. V was clipped by 0 bases and J by 1 base; unmatched bases: 2. The CDR3 DNA follows: TGTGCCAGCAGCTTAGCGGGGACAGGTTCCTACGAGCAGTACTTC. Amino acids: CASSLAGTGSYEQYF.

The J gene is TRBJ1-6, the V gene TRBV6-4, with 7 positions matching TRBD1. Germline V gene data show CDR1 as MRHNA and CDR2 as SNTAGT. The V gene end was trimmed by 0 bases and the J gene end by 3 bases; junction bases not matched to a gene: 11. The CDR3 spans 19 residues. The CDR3 here is CASSDSAGEQGFYNSPLHF. The CDR3 bases are TGTGCCAGCAGTGACTCAGCTGGCGAACAGGGGTTCTATAATTCACCCCTCCACTTT.

This rearrangement joins TRBV18 to TRBJ2-7; perhaps TRBD1 as D (6 bases). Deletions cut 3 bases from V and 6 bases from J, with 21 bases between. Per germline, CDR1 KGHSH and CDR2 LQKENI. The CDR3 is 16 amino acids. CDR3 bases: TGTGCCAGCTCACCGGGGCTAACAGGGTATGCGGGCGAGCAGTACTTC. Translated: CASSPGLTGYAGEQYF.

This rearrangement joins TRBV19 to TRBJ2-1; D gene ambiguous. The CDR3 length is 15 residues. V was pared by 6 bases and J by 0 bases, with 12 bases between. CDR1 is LNHDA, CDR2 SQIVND, per germline (reference sequence). CDR3 DNA: TGTGCCAGTAGGAACTCAGCGAGCTCCTACAATGAGCAGTTCTTC. Protein product: CASRNSASSYNEQFF.

The genes are TRBV28 and TRBJ1-5; 7 bases fit TRBD1. In germline, CDR1 is MDHEN, CDR2 SYDVKM. V was clipped by 2 bases and J by 7 bases; unmatched bases: 14. This CDR3 is built from 17 residues. Written as DNA, the CDR3 is TGTGCCAGCAGTTTACGTTTCGTGCCGGCAGGGGGACAGCCCCAGCATTTT. Translated: CASSLRFVPAGGQPQHF. Looking up the rest from reference TRBV28 and TRBJ1-5 gives the full variable domain: DVKVTQSSRYLVKRTGEKVFLECVQDMDHENMFWYRQDPGLGLRLIYFSYDVKMKEKGDIPEGYSVSREKKERFSLILESASTNQTSMYLCASSLRFVPAGGQPQHFGDGTRLSIL.

The rearrangement links TRBV2 to TRBJ1-1; possible D gene TRBD1, 5 bases. Germline V lookup: CDR1 SNHLY, CDR2 FYNNEI. The CDR3 covers 14 residues. Trimming took 7 bases from V and 4 from J, leaving 16 bases between them. The chain's CDR3 is CASKSRVQGTEAFF. The DNA of the CDR3 is TGTGCCAGCAAGAGCAGGGTGCAAGGCACTGAAGCTTTCTTT.

The chain employs TRBV29-1 and TRBJ2-2, with 7 bases fitting TRBD2. The CDR3 runs to 13 residues. CDR1 SQVTM and CDR2 ANQGSEA come from the germline V gene. The ends lost 1 base at V and 6 bases at J; junction bases unmatched: 2. In DNA form, the CDR3 reads TGCAGCGTTGAAGGGACTAGTGCCGGGGAGCTGTTTTTT. Translation: CSVEGTSAGELFF.

V and J are TRBV11-3 and TRBJ2-1, with 12 bases matching TRBD2. Germline V gene lookup returns CDR1 SGHNT and CDR2 YENEEA. V shed 4 bases and J 5 bases; nucleotides not matched to a gene: 0. The CDR3 loop spans 14 amino acids. The CDR3 DNA is TGTGCCAGCAGCTGGACTAGCGGGAACAATGAGCAGTTCTTC. Protein product: CASSWTSGNNEQFF.

The genes are TRBV27 and TRBJ1-1; D may be TRBD1 (6 bases). This CDR3 contains 15 residues. Germline V gene sequence: CDR1 MNHEY, CDR2 SMNVEV (reference sequence). Deletions cut 6 bases from V and 8 bases from J, with 22 bases between. The CDR3 loop is CASSLTPRGAQEAFF. DNA for the CDR3: TGTGCCAGCAGCCTTACACCCCGGGGGGCGCAGGAAGCTTTCTTT.